What follows are 13 T cell receptor beta chains derived from one specimen sequenced in a study. MiXCR, run by TCRdb on the 5' RACE reads, gives a single entry per CDR3 protein. The sample carries some 62,000 distinct CDR3 sequences, approximately 22% recorded once. Sequenced: memory CD4+ T cells sorted from a lymph node. Subset meaning: memory CD4+ T cells, CD4+CD45RO+CD25-. The receptors were gathered from a female donor with breast cancer.

J is TRBJ2-3 and V is TRBV7-3; D remains unclear. Germline CDR1 is SGHTA and CDR2 is FQGTGA. The CDR3 loop spans 14 amino acids. Trimming stripped 4 bases from V and 4 bases from J, with 12 bases between. CDR3 DNA: TGTGCCAGCAGCTCATATCTAGGGTCAGATACGCAGTATTTT. It codes for CASSSYLGSDTQYF.

This clonotype was counted a few times. The gene calls are TRBV6-1 and TRBJ1-1, with 7 positions matching TRBD1. This CDR3 is built from 15 residues. Trimming cost V 6 bases and J 0 bases; bases outside gene matches: 7. Germline values: CDR1 MNHNS, CDR2 SASEGT. CDR3 amino acids: CASRRGQLVNTEAFF. The CDR3 DNA sequence: TGTGCCAGCAGAAGGGGACAGCTCGTGAACACTGAAGCTTTCTTT.

V usage is TRBV6-5 and J usage is TRBJ2-7; 13 nucleotides agree with TRBD2. The CDR3 contains 15 residues. V was pared by 5 bases and J by 6 bases, with 7 bases of the junction left unmatched. Germline V CDR1 and CDR2: MNHEY, SVGAGI. The DNA of the CDR3 is TGTGCCAGCAGTGTAGCTCGACTAGCGGGAGGCGAGCAGTACTTC. Translated, it gives CASSVARLAGGEQYF.

This clonotype occurred a few times. CDR3 in amino acids: CASSWTGVNQPQHF. The CDR3 region has the DNA TGTGCCAGCAGCTGGACAGGGGTCAATCAGCCCCAGCATTTT. This chain connects TRBV7-2 to TRBJ1-5; 9 bases map to TRBD1. Trimming took 4 bases from V and 3 from J; bases not matched to a gene: 1. The germline gives CDR1 SGHTA, CDR2 FQGNSA. This CDR3 is 14 amino acids long.

In regard to this clonotype: The junction departs from germline at one end; a sequencing error may be responsible. This sequence joins TRBV18 and TRBJ1-1; D call uncertain. The CDR3 contains 12 residues. Per germline, CDR1 KGHSH and CDR2 LQKENI. The CDR3 DNA reads as TGTGCCAGCTCACAAGAGAACGCTGAAGCTTTCTTT. Protein sequence: CASSQENAEAFF.

This clonotype occurred a few times. The chain employs TRBV20-1 and TRBJ2-7, with 13 bases lining up with TRBD2. The CDR3 has 14 amino acids. The germline V gene encodes CDR1 DFQATT and CDR2 SNEGSKA (reference sequence). Unmatched junction bases numbered 7, after V lost 4 bases and J lost 7 bases. This CDR3 is CSATRTSGSKEQYF. As DNA, the CDR3 is TGCAGTGCTACGAGGACTAGCGGGAGTAAGGAGCAGTACTTC.

The chain recombines TRBV5-1 with TRBJ1-2; weak D call: TRBD1 (6 bases). V dropped 0 bases and J dropped 3 bases, with 18 bases sitting between them. Per germline, CDR1 SGHRS and CDR2 YFSETQ. This CDR3 region has 17 residues. The DNA of the CDR3 is TGCGCCAGCAGCTTGGGCGCTCCACAGGGAAATGACTATGGCTACACCTTC. Translating gives CASSLGAPQGNDYGYTF.

J is TRBJ2-6 and V is TRBV30, with no clear D. This CDR3 comprises 16 residues. Germline values: CDR1 GTSNPN, CDR2 SVGIG (reference sequence). The V end was cut by 2 bases, the J end by 2 bases, with 13 bases between. As DNA, the CDR3 is TGTGCCTGGAGTTCCCGAGTAAGGGCTGGGGCCAACGTCCTGACTTTC. This codes for CAWSSRVRAGANVLTF. Variable domain in full (rest from reference TRBV30 and TRBJ2-6): SQTIHQWPATLVQPVGSPLSLECTVEGTSNPNLYWYRQAAGRGLQLLFYSVGIGQISSEVPQNLSASRPQDRQFILSSKKLLLSDSGFYLCAWSSRVRAGANVLTFGAGSRLTVL.

The genes are TRBV4-1 and TRBJ1-4; D is unresolved. Germline CDR1 MGHRA, CDR2 YSYEKL. V was clipped by 1 base and J by 7 bases, with 13 bases between them. This CDR3 has 15 residues. The CDR3 bases are TGCGCCAGCAGCCAAGGGAGGGCGATGAGTGAAAAACTGTTTTTT. Its protein product is CASSQGRAMSEKLFF.

The chain recombines TRBV6-5 with TRBJ2-7, with no clear D. V lost 6 bases, J lost 1 base, and 10 bases lay in between. This CDR3 contains 13 residues. Germline V lookup: CDR1 MNHEY, CDR2 SVGAGI. CDR3 sequence (DNA): TGTGCCAGCAGGCCCACATTTTCCTACGAGCAGTACTTC. It codes for CASRPTFSYEQYF.

This clonotype was counted between two and nine times. The chain joins TRBV12-3 or TRBV12-4 to TRBJ2-2; D may be TRBD2 (6 bases). The CDR3 covers 14 residues. Trimming pared 6 bases from V and 2 bases from J, leaving 10 bases between. CDR3 loop: CASRPGTNTGELFF. The CDR3 DNA reads as TGTGCCAGCAGGCCCGGGACTAACACCGGGGAGCTGTTTTTT.

This clonotype was recorded a few times. V is TRBV5-1 and J is TRBJ2-1, with D perhaps being TRBD1 or TRBD2 (5 bases each). In germline, CDR1 is SGHRS, CDR2 YFSETQ. The CDR3 length is 14 residues. V lost 1 base and J lost 6, with 11 bases in between. In DNA form, the CDR3 reads TGCGCCAGCAGCTTGACACTAGGGACCAATGAGCAGTTCTTC. Its protein product is CASSLTLGTNEQFF.

The V call is TRBV2, the J call TRBJ2-5; D unresolved. V lost 1 base and J 6 bases, leaving 0 bases between the germline ends. The length of the CDR3 is 10 residues. CDR1 is SNHLY, CDR2 FYNNEI, per germline. The CDR3 loop reads CASSEETQYF. Here the CDR3 DNA reads TGTGCCAGCAGTGAAGAGACCCAGTACTTC.